These 28 T cell receptor beta chains came from one sample sequenced in a study of CD8+ T cells in alopecia areata. RNA was isolated and reverse transcribed to cDNA, the sequencing template. The assay was immunoSEQ multiplex PCR, and TCRdb's table has in-frame clones only and misses some. The sample has more than 95,000 clones, 41% seen once; the top ten hold 1% to 1.5%. The sample was CD4+ T cells sorted from blood. These receptors originate from a human donor with alopecia areata.

This clone was detected only a few times. The genes are TRBV4-1 and TRBJ1-2; TRBD1 matches at 7 bases. The CDR3 extends over 16 amino acids. Germline-derived CDR1 and CDR2 are MGHRA and YSYEKL. V shed 3 bases, J shed 0 bases, and the junction held 7 bases outside the gene matches. Written as DNA, the CDR3 is TGCGCCAGCAGCCAGTCACAGGGGAGCCCTAACTATGGCTACACCTTC. Protein sequence: CASSQSQGSPNYGYTF.

This clone was observed a handful of times. This chain uses TRBV18 with TRBJ2-7; 7 bases agree with TRBD1. The germline gives CDR1 KGHSH, CDR2 LQKENI. The CDR3 extends over 14 amino acids. Unmatched junction bases numbered 5, after V lost 3 bases and J lost 3 bases. The CDR3 region is CASSPLGQYYEQYF. The CDR3 DNA is TGTGCCAGCTCACCCTTGGGACAGTACTACGAGCAGTACTTC.

Only a few counts were recorded for this clone. V is TRBV25-1 and J is TRBJ2-5, with 8 bases fitting TRBD1. After removal of 8 bases from V and 11 bases from J, the junction contained 10 bases not matched to a gene. There are 12 residues in the CDR3. From germline, CDR1 is MGHDK and CDR2 SYGVNS. The CDR3 protein is CASQGQVREQYF. The CDR3 DNA reads as TGTGCCAGCCAGGGACAGGTTCGGGAGCAGTACTTC.

This clone came up a few times. The junction and the germline gene differ at one end; a read error may be behind it. This chain connects TRBV9 to TRBJ2-1, with 15 bases matching TRBD2. Germline CDR1 is SGDLS and CDR2 is YYNGEE. The CDR3 consists of 18 residues. CDR3 residues: CASSSGLAGGGSSNEQFF. CDR3 nucleotides: TGTGCCAGCAGCTCCGGACTAGCGGGAGGGGGGTCCTCCAATGAGCAGTTCTTC.

There are a few counts of this clone. The V gene is TRBV19, the J gene TRBJ1-5; perhaps TRBD1 as D (5 bases). Germline CDR1 LNHDA, CDR2 SQIVND (reference sequence). Trimming took off 4 bases at V and 2 bases at J, with 12 bases between the two ends. This CDR3 has 15 amino acids. The CDR3 reads CASSTHQGRNQPQHF. DNA of the CDR3: TGTGCCAGTAGTACGCACCAGGGACGCAATCAGCCCCAGCATTTT.

V and J are TRBV19 and TRBJ1-2; weak D call: TRBD1 (6 bases). The CDR3 covers 14 residues. Germline V CDR1 and CDR2: LNHDA, SQIVND (reference sequence). Trimming shortened V by 5 bases and J by 4 bases, and 14 bases separated the two germline ends. The CDR3 sequence: CASSPTGSAYGYTF. The CDR3 coding sequence is TGTGCCAGTAGTCCAACAGGGAGCGCCTATGGCTACACCTTC. The full variable domain, with the rest looked up from reference TRBV19 and TRBJ1-2, is DGGITQSPKYLFRKEGQNVTLSCEQNLNHDAMYWYRQDPGQGLRLIYYSQIVNDFQKGDIAEGYSVSREKKESFPLTVTSAQKNPTAFYLCASSPTGSAYGYTFGSGTRLTVV.

This clone has a handful of counts. The chain combines TRBV27 with TRBJ2-7; 11 positions match TRBD2. Trimming removed 6 bases from V and 4 bases from J; junction bases left unmatched: 8. The germline gives CDR1 MNHEY, CDR2 SMNVEV (reference sequence). This CDR3 has 15 residues. The CDR3 nucleotides are TGTGCCAGCAGACGAACTAGCGGGAGTAGGTACGAGCAGTACTTC. Residues: CASRRTSGSRYEQYF.

This clone was counted a few times. The gene calls are TRBV7-9 and TRBJ2-1; the match to TRBD2 covers 8 bases. Germline trimming cut 5 bases from V and 0 bases from J; bases unmatched to any gene: 6. This CDR3 comprises 16 residues. The germline V gene has CDR1 SEHNR and CDR2 FQNEAQ (reference sequence). The CDR3 loop is CASSIVAGPSYNEQFF. The CDR3, as DNA: TGTGCCAGCAGCATCGTAGCGGGACCCTCCTACAATGAGCAGTTCTTC.

This clone was counted between two and nine times. The identical CDR3 is also encoded by other nucleotide sequences in the sample. This chain connects TRBV30 to TRBJ1-5; D possibly corresponds to TRBD1 (5 bases). Germline values: CDR1 GTSNPN, CDR2 SVGIG (reference sequence). V lost 2 bases, J lost 3 bases, and 8 bases lay in between. This CDR3 comprises 13 residues. CDR3 sequence (DNA): TGTGCCTGGAGTAGAGGGGACAATCAGCCCCAGCATTTT. Protein: CAWSRGDNQPQHF.

The chain has TRBV5-1 and TRBJ2-2; D is tentatively TRBD1 or TRBD2 (5 bases each). There are 14 residues in the CDR3. V gave up 4 bases and J gave up 6 bases, with 13 bases separating them. Germline CDR1 SGHRS, CDR2 YFSETQ. The CDR3 bases are TGCGCCAGCAGCGAAGAACTGGGGGCCGGGGAGCTGTTTTTT. Translating it yields CASSEELGAGELFF.

This clone has just a few counts. The rearrangement joins TRBV29-1 to TRBJ1-1; D remains unclear. V shed 6 bases and J shed 2 bases, with 7 bases lying between them. The germline CDR1 and CDR2 sequences are SQVTM and ANQGSEA. The CDR3 covers 11 residues. The CDR3 nucleotides read TGCAGCGTCGGGCCAAACACTGAAGCTTTCTTT. This translates into CSVGPNTEAFF.

The chain joins TRBV7-9 to TRBJ1-2; D is unclear. Between the trimmed V and J ends, which lost 1 base and 6 bases, there was a span of 9 bases. Per the germline V gene, CDR1 is SEHNR and CDR2 is FQNEAQ (reference sequence). The CDR3 runs to 13 residues. CDR3 region: CASSLGPSDGYTF. CDR3 in DNA: TGTGCCAGCAGCTTAGGGCCGTCGGATGGCTACACCTTC. Looking up the rest from reference TRBV7-9 and TRBJ1-2 gives the full variable domain: DTGVSQNPRHKITKRGQNVTFRCDPISEHNRLYWYRQTLGQGPEFLTYFQNEAQLEKSRLLSDRFSAERPKGSFSTLEIQRTEQGDSAMYLCASSLGPSDGYTFGSGTRLTVV.

The chain links TRBV30 to TRBJ1-1; maybe TRBD1 (6 bases). The CDR3 runs to 10 residues. The germline V and J ends were trimmed by 4 bases and 10 bases, with 10 bases remaining between them. Germline CDR1 GTSNPN, CDR2 SVGIG (reference sequence). The DNA of the CDR3 is TGTGCCTGGATTAAAGGGGGAGCTTTCTTT. It yields the protein CAWIKGGAFF.

The chain carries TRBV27 and TRBJ2-7, with D perhaps TRBD2 (6 bases). Germline CDR1 reads MNHEY; CDR2 reads SMNVEV (reference sequence). V dropped 4 bases and J dropped 6 bases, with 13 bases sitting between them. The CDR3 has 13 amino acids. The CDR3 here is CASSWAGRSEQYF. The CDR3 DNA follows: TGTGCCAGCAGTTGGGCGGGGAGGAGCGAGCAGTACTTC.

This clone was found once. This sequence joins TRBV6-6 and TRBJ1-5, with 8 bases matching TRBD1. CDR3 length equals 15 residues. The germline gives CDR1 MNHNY, CDR2 SVGAGI (reference sequence). The J segment lost 4 bases and the V segment lost 8 bases, leaving 10 bases of the junction unmatched. CDR3 in amino acids: CASRLGTGFNQPQHF. As DNA, the CDR3 is TGTGCCAGCCGCCTGGGGACAGGTTTTAATCAGCCCCAGCATTTT.

V and J are TRBV4-1 and TRBJ1-5; D is unresolved. The CDR3 runs 14 residues. Trimming left V 1 base short and J 4 bases short, with 8 bases between. From germline, CDR1 is MGHRA and CDR2 YSYEKL. The CDR3 DNA follows: TGCGCCAGCAGCCAAGGGGCCCCAAATCAGCCCCAGCATTTT. As protein: CASSQGAPNQPQHF.

This chain links TRBV5-1 with TRBJ2-5, with D unresolved. Deletions cut 4 bases from V and 5 bases from J, with 21 bases between. CDR3 length: 16 amino acids. The germline CDR1 and CDR2 sequences are SGHRS and YFSETQ. CDR3 coding DNA: TGCGCCAGCAGCCCCCCGATTGGCATCGGAAGGGAGACCCAGTACTTC. It is translated as CASSPPIGIGRETQYF.

J is TRBJ2-3 and V is TRBV5-1; no firm D call. This CDR3 has 14 amino acids. V dropped 6 bases and J dropped 2 bases, with 13 bases sitting between them. Germline V gene sequence: CDR1 SGHRS, CDR2 YFSETQ. The CDR3 reads CASTRTPPTDTQYF. CDR3 DNA sequence: TGCGCCAGCACGCGAACACCCCCCACAGATACGCAGTATTTT.

The V and J genes are TRBV29-1 and TRBJ1-5, with D uncertain. The CDR3 length is 13 residues. Germline CDR1 and CDR2: SQVTM and ANQGSEA. With 7 bases removed from V and 5 bases from J, the gap between germline ends came to 15 bases. The CDR3 DNA sequence: TGCAGCGCCAAAACAGCAGAGGATCAGCCCCAGCATTTT. Amino acids: CSAKTAEDQPQHF.

This clone is a singleton in its sample. The rearrangement uses TRBV27 and TRBJ1-5, with 11 bases lining up with TRBD1. This CDR3 is built from 15 residues. The junction had 7 bases not matched to a gene; V was cut back by 5 bases and J by 7 bases. Germline V lookup: CDR1 MNHEY, CDR2 SMNVEV (reference sequence). CDR3 in DNA: TGTGCCAGCAGTCCCGGACAGGGGGCATACCAGCCCCAGCATTTT. This translates into CASSPGQGAYQPQHF.

This chain links TRBV6-5 with TRBJ1-5, with D perhaps TRBD1 (5 bases). The CDR3 has 16 amino acids. The germline CDR1 and CDR2 sequences are MNHEY and SVGAGI. Between the trimmed V and J ends, which lost 0 bases and 5 bases, there was a span of 14 bases. Here the CDR3 reads CASSYSIPRDDQPQHF. The CDR3 DNA sequence: TGTGCCAGCAGTTACTCGATCCCACGGGACGATCAGCCCCAGCATTTT.

The table lists this clone with a few counts. J is TRBJ1-2 and V is TRBV23-1; the match to TRBD1 covers 10 bases. TRBV23-1 is an ORF, and what it does is uncertain. Losses at the gene ends were 8 bases for V and 4 bases for J; bases not matched to a gene: 7. The CDR3 extends over 14 amino acids. CDR3: CASGRDRGSYGYTF. CDR3 DNA: TGCGCCAGCGGCCGGGACAGGGGCTCCTATGGCTACACCTTC.

The chain uses TRBV5-1 and TRBJ2-3; D is ambiguous. The CDR3 sequence is 14 residues long. Germline V gene data show CDR1 as SGHRS and CDR2 as YFSETQ. V lost 0 bases and J 1 base, leaving 6 bases between the germline ends. The CDR3 coding sequence is TGCGCCAGCAGCTTGGTGGTCGGCACAGATACGCAGTATTTT. This translates into CASSLVVGTDTQYF.

This chain joins TRBV10-3 and TRBJ2-7; D may be TRBD1 or TRBD2 (5 bases each). The V gene lost 11 bases and the J gene lost 4 bases, with 21 bases spanning the gap. This CDR3 has 14 residues. CDR1 and CDR2 from the germline V gene are ENHRY and SYGVKD. Here the CDR3 DNA reads TGTGCCGCCGGGGCCCAGCGCAACGAATACGAGCAGTACTTC. This translates into CAAGAQRNEYEQYF.

This clone was observed a handful of times. This sequence joins TRBV7-2 and TRBJ1-2; D is undetermined. In germline, CDR1 is SGHTA, CDR2 FQGNSA. The CDR3 is 12 amino acids. Trimming pared 1 base from V and 8 bases from J, leaving 8 bases between. This CDR3 is CASSLGESGYTF. CDR3 sequence (DNA): TGTGCCAGCAGCTTAGGGGAATCCGGCTACACCTTC.

This clone was seen repeatedly, ten times or more. The chain employs TRBV28 and TRBJ2-7, with 8 nucleotides matching TRBD1. This CDR3 spans 17 amino acids. Trimming removed 7 bases from V and 5 bases from J; junction bases left unmatched: 19. Germline CDR1 MDHEN, CDR2 SYDVKM. The CDR3 spells CASIPFTGGWVFNEQYF. DNA for the CDR3: TGTGCCAGCATTCCTTTCACAGGGGGGTGGGTATTCAACGAGCAGTACTTC.

The chain couples TRBV30 to TRBJ1-5; 9 bases are a match to TRBD1. Germline V gene lookup returns CDR1 GTSNPN and CDR2 SVGIG (reference sequence). J lost 6 bases, V lost 0 bases, and 3 bases had no gene match. The CDR3 is 14 amino acids. The CDR3 region has the DNA TGTGCCTGGAGTGTATCGACAGGGGGTCAGCCCCAGCATTTT. It yields the protein CAWSVSTGGQPQHF. Complete variable domain (other parts from reference TRBV30 and TRBJ1-5): SQTIHQWPATLVQPVGSPLSLECTVEGTSNPNLYWYRQAAGRGLQLLFYSVGIGQISSEVPQNLSASRPQDRQFILSSKKLLLSDSGFYLCAWSVSTGGQPQHFGDGTRLSIL.

The chain is built from TRBV27 and TRBJ1-1, with TRBD1 matching 7 bases. CDR3 length equals 15 residues. V shed 5 bases and J 1 base; nucleotides not matched to a gene: 7. Germline assignment: CDR1 MNHEY and CDR2 SMNVEV (reference sequence). The CDR3 sequence is CASSPEGGWNTEAFF. CDR3 bases: TGTGCCAGCAGTCCTGAAGGGGGCTGGAACACTGAAGCTTTCTTT.